These T cell receptor beta chains were read from a single sample in a study of blood T cell repertoires in COVID-19. The method was immunoSEQ multiplex PCR; TCRdb's version includes in-frame clones alone and lacks a portion of them. The repertoire has just over 75,000 clones, around 85% of them found once; the top ten carry approximately 4.9%. Source material: peripheral blood. The receptor set was obtained from an elderly woman with active or convalescent COVID-19. Both conserved end residues are part of each CDR3. The order of the fields is V gene, clone size, D gene, J gene, CDR3 protein, CDR3 DNA. D genes are given only for firm matches. Not every row has a clone size; where given, it reads once, few, many or a size class.

TRBV6-6	-	-	TRBJ1-5	CASISDSSNQPQHF	TGTGCCAGCATATCGGACAGTAGCAATCAGCCCCAGCATTTT
TRBV18	once	-	TRBJ2-2	CASSPRTGTGELFF	TGTGCCAGCTCTCCTCGGACTGGCACCGGGGAGCTGTTTTTT
TRBV7-3	-	-	TRBJ2-3	CAWAPTDTQYF	TGTGCCTGGGCCCCAACAGATACGCAGTATTTT
TRBV7-9	once	-	TRBJ1-2	CASRKNYANYGYTF	TGTGCCAGCAGGAAGAACTATGCTAACTATGGCTACACCTTC
TRBV3-1/TRBV3-2	-	TRBD1	TRBJ1-1	CASSQDRRGRTEAFF	TGTGCCAGCAGCCAAGATCGCAGGGGGCGGACTGAAGCTTTCTTT
TRBV10-2	-	TRBD2	TRBJ2-1	CASRTTSGGASYNEQFF	TGCGCCAGCAGAACAACTAGCGGGGGGGCTTCCTACAATGAGCAGTTCTTC
TRBV5-6	-	TRBD2	TRBJ2-3	CASSSGTGGGLGDTQYF	TGTGCCAGCAGCTCCGGGACTGGCGGGGGGCTGGGGGATACGCAGTATTTT
TRBV14	-	-	TRBJ2-5	CASSLWTGGVAETQYF	TGTGCCAGCAGCCTCTGGACAGGAGGGGTCGCAGAGACCCAGTACTTC
TRBV30	-	-	TRBJ2-2	CAGAGDKGGGELFF	TGTGCCGGGGCGGGGGACAAGGGGGGCGGGGAGCTGTTTTTT
TRBV5-1	few	TRBD1	TRBJ2-3	CASSGDRDRVRPDTQYF	TGCGCCAGCAGCGGCGACCGGGACAGGGTGCGCCCAGATACGCAGTATTTT
TRBV6-5	-	TRBD1	TRBJ2-2	CASSLDRGLTGELFF	TGTGCCAGCAGTTTGGACAGGGGTCTGACCGGGGAGCTGTTTTTT
TRBV5-1	-	TRBD2	TRBJ2-1	CASSLVAGGPYNEQFF	TGCGCCAGCAGCTTGGTAGCGGGGGGCCCCTACAATGAGCAGTTCTTC
TRBV18	-	-	TRBJ1-2	CASSPIQGRGYTF	TGTGCCAGCTCACCAATACAGGGTCGGGGCTACACCTTC
TRBV6-5	-	-	TRBJ2-2	CASSYSGHGELFF	TGTGCCAGCAGTTACTCTGGACACGGGGAGCTGTTTTTT
TRBV30	-	-	TRBJ1-2	CAWSVGQGSYGYTF	TGTGCCTGGAGTGTTGGGCAGGGAAGCTATGGCTACACCTTC
TRBV24-1	-	-	TRBJ2-1	CATSDLAGNNEQFF	TGTGCCACCAGTGATTTGGCGGGAAACAATGAGCAGTTCTTC
TRBV7-2	-	-	TRBJ2-7	CASSSTVPPYEQYF	TGTGCCAGCAGCTCGACAGTACCCCCCTACGAGCAGTACTTC
TRBV5-5	-	TRBD1	TRBJ2-7	CASSRDREYEQYF	TGTGCCAGCAGCCGGGACAGGGAATATGAGCAGTACTTC
TRBV7-2	once	-	TRBJ2-2	CASSSGGELFF	TGTGCCAGCAGCTCCGGCGGGGAGCTGTTTTTT
TRBV2	-	-	TRBJ1-5	CASNLQTDQPQHF	TGTGCCAGCAACCTCCAAACAGATCAGCCCCAGCATTTT
TRBV7-2	-	-	TRBJ1-2	CASSLESGPYGYTF	TGTGCCAGCAGCTTAGAGTCAGGGCCCTATGGCTACACCTTC